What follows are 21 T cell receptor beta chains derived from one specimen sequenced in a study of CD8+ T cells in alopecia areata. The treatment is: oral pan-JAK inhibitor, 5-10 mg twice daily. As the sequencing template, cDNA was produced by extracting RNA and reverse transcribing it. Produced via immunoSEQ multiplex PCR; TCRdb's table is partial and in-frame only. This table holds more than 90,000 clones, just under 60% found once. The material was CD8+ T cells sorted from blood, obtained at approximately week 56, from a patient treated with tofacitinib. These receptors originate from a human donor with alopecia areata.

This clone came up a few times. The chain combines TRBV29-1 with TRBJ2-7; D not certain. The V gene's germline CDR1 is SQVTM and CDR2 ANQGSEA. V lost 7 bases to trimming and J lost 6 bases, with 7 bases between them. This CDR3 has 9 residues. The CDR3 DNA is TGCAGCGGGAGCGCCGAGCAGTACTTC. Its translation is CSGSAEQYF.

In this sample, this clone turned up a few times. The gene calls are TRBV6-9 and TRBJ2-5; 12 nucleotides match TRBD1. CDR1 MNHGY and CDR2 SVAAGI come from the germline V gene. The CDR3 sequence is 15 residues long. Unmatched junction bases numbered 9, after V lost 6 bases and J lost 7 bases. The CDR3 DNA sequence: TGTGCCAGCAGCTTCCGGGACAGGGGGCGAGGGACCCAGTACTTC. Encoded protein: CASSFRDRGRGTQYF.

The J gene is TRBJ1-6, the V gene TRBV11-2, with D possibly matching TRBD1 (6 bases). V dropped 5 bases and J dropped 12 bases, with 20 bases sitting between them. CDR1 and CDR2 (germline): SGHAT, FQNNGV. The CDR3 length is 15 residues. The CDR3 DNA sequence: TGTGCCAGCAGCATCCACAGGGCCCGGTATGGACCCCTCCACTTT. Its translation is CASSIHRARYGPLHF.

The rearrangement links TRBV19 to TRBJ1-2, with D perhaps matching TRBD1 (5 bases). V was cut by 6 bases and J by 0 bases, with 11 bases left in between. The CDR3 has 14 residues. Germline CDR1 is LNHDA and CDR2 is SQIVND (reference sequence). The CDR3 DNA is TGTGCCAGTAGCCCCGGGGGGGCTAACTATGGCTACACCTTC. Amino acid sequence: CASSPGGANYGYTF.

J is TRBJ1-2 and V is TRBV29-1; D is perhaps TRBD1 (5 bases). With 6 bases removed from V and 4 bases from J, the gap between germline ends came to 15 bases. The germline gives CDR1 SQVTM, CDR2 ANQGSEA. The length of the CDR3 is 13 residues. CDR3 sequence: CSVEGPAAYGYTF. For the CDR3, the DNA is TGCAGCGTCGAGGGACCCGCGGCCTATGGCTACACCTTC.

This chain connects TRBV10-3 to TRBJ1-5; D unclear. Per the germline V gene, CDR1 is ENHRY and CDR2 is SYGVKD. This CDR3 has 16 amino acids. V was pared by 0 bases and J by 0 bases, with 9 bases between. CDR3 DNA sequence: TGTGCCATCAGTGAGTCCGGTGCGGATAGCAATCAGCCCCAGCATTTT. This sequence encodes CAISESGADSNQPQHF.

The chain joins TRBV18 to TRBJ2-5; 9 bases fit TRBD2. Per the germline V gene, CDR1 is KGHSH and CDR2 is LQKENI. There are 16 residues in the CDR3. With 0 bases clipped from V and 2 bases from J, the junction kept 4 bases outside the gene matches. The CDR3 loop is CASSPPGLADQETQYF. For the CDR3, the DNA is TGTGCCAGCTCACCACCGGGACTAGCAGATCAAGAGACCCAGTACTTC.

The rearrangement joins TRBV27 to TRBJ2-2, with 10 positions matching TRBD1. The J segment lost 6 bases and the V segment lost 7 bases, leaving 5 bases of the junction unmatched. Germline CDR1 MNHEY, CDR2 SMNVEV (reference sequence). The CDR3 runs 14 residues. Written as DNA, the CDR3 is TGTGCCAGCATCAAGACAGGGGGCCCCGGGGAGCTGTTTTTT. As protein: CASIKTGGPGELFF.

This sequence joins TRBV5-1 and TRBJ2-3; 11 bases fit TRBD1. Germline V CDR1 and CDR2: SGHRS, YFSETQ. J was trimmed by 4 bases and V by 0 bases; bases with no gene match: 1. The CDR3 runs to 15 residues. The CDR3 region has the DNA TGCGCCAGCAGCTTGGAGGGACAGGGGGCAGATACGCAGTATTTT. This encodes CASSLEGQGADTQYF. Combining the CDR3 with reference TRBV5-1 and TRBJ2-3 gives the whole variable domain KAGVTQTPRYLIKTRGQQVTLSCSPISGHRSVSWYQQTPGQGLQFLFEYFSETQRNKGNFPGRFSGRQFSNSRSEMNVSTLELGDSALYLCASSLEGQGADTQYFGPGTRLTVL.

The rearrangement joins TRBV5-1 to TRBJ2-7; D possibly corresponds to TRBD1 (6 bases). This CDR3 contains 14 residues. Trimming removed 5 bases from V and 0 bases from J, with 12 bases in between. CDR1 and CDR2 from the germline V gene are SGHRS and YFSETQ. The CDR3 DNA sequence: TGCGCCAGCAGTCTCGGACAGACCTCCTACGAGCAGTACTTC. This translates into CASSLGQTSYEQYF. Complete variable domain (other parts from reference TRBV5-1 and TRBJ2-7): KAGVTQTPRYLIKTRGQQVTLSCSPISGHRSVSWYQQTPGQGLQFLFEYFSETQRNKGNFPGRFSGRQFSNSRSEMNVSTLELGDSALYLCASSLGQTSYEQYFGPGTRLTVT.

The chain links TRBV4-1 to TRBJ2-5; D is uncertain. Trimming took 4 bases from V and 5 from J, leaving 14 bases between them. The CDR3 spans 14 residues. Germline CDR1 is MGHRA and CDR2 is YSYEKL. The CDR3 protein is CASSPRLGGETQYF. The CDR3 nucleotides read TGCGCCAGCAGCCCTCGGCTGGGTGGCGAGACCCAGTACTTC.

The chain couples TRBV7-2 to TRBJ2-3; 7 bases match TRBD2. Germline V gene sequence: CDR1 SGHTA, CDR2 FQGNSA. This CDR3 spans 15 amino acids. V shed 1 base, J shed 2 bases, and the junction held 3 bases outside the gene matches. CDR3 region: CASSLGEGYTDTQYF. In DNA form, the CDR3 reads TGTGCCAGCAGCTTAGGGGAGGGGTACACAGATACGCAGTATTTT.

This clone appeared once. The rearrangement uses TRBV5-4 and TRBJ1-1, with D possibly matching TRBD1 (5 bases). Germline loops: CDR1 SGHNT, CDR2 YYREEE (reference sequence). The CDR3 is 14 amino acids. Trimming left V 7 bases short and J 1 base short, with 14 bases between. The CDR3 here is CASPGKGENTEAFF. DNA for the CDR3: TGTGCCAGCCCGGGGAAAGGGGAGAACACTGAAGCTTTCTTT. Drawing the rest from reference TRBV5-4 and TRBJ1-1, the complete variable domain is ETGVTQSPTHLIKTRGQQVTLRCSSQSGHNTVSWYQQALGQGPQFIFQYYREEENGRGNFPPRFSGLQFPNYSSELNVNALELDDSALYLCASPGKGENTEAFFGQGTRLTVV.

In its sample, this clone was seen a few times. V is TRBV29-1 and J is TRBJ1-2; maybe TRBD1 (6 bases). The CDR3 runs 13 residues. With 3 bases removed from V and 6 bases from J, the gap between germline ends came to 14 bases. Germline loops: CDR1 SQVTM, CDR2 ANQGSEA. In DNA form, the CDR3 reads TGCAGCGTTGAGCTTACAGGGTACAATGGCTACACCTTC. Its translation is CSVELTGYNGYTF.

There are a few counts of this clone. The CDR3: CASSQDPWPSTDTQYF. CDR3 coding DNA: TGTGCCAGCAGCCAAGATCCCTGGCCCAGCACAGATACGCAGTATTTT. V is TRBV4-2 and J is TRBJ2-3; the D is unclear. Germline V gives CDR1 LGHNA, CDR2 YNFKEQ. With 0 bases removed from V and 0 bases from J, the gap between germline ends came to 10 bases. CDR3 length equals 16 residues.

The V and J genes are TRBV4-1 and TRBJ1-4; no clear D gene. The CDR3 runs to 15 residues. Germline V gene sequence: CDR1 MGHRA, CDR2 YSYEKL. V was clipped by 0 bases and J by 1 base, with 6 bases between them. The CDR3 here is CASSQDWGTNEKLFF. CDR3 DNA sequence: TGCGCCAGCAGCCAAGATTGGGGAACTAATGAAAAACTGTTTTTT.

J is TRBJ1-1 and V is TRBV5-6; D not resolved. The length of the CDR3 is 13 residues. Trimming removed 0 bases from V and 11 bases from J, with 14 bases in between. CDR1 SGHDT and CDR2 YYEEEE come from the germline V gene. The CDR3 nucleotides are TGTGCCAGCAGCTTGGAGTCCCTCGAAGGGGCTTTCTTT. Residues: CASSLESLEGAFF.

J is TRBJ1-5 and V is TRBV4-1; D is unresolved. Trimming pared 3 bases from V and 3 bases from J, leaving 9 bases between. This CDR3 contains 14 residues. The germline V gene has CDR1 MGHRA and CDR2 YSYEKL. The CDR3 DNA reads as TGCGCCAGCAGCCAGGCAGGCGTCAATCAGCCCCAGCATTTT. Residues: CASSQAGVNQPQHF.

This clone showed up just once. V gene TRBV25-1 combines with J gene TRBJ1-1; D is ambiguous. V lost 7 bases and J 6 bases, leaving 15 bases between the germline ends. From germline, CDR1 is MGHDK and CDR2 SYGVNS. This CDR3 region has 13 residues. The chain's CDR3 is CASKASLPPEAFF. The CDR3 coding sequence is TGTGCCAGCAAGGCCTCCCTGCCCCCTGAAGCTTTCTTT. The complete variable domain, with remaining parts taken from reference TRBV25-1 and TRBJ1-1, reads EADIYQTPRYLVIGTGKKITLECSQTMGHDKMYWYQQDPGMELHLIHYSYGVNSTEKGDLSSESTVSRIRTEHFPLTLESARPSHTSQYLCASKASLPPEAFFGQGTRLTVV.

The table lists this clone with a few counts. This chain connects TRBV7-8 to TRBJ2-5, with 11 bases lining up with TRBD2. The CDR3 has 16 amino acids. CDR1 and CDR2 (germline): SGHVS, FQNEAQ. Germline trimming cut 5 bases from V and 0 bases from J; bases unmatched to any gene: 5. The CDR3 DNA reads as TGTGCCAGCAGCCGGACTAGCGGGTGGTACCAAGAGACCCAGTACTTC. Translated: CASSRTSGWYQETQYF.

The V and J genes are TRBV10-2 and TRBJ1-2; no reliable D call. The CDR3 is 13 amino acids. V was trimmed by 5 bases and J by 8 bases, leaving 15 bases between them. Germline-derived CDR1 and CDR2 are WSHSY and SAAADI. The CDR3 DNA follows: TGCGCCAGCAGTTGGGTCACGTGGAGGGGCTACACCTTC. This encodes CASSWVTWRGYTF.